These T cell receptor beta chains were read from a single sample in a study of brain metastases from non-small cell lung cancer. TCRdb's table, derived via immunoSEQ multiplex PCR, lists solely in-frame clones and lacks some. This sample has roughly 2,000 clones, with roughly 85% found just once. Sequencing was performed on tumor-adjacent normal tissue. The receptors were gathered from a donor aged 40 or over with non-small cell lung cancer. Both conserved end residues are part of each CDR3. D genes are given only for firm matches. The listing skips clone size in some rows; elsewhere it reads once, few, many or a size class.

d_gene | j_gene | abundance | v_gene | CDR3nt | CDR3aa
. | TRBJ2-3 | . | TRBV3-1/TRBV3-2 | TGTGCCAGCGCCCGTGGGGATACGCAGTATTTT | CASARGDTQYF
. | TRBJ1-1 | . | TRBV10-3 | TGTGCCATCAGTGATGATAAGAACACTGAAGCTTTCTTT | CAISDDKNTEAFF
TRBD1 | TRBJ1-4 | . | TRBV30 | TGTGCCTGTCGGGACAGGGGAAGGGGGAATGAAAAACTGTTTTTT | CACRDRGRGNEKLFF
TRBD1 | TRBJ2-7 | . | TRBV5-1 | TGCGCCAGCAGCTTGAACCGGGACAGGGCCTCCTACGAGCAGTACTTC | CASSLNRDRASYEQYF
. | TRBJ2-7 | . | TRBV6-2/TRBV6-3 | TGTGCCAGCAGTTACAGGAATTCCTACGAGCAGTACTTC | CASSYRNSYEQYF
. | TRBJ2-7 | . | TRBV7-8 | TGTGCCAGCAGCTTAGCCGCCTACGAGCAGTACTTC | CASSLAAYEQYF
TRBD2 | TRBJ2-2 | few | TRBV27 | TGTGCCAGCAGGGGACTAGCGGGGGCCGCCGGCGGGGAGCTGTTTTTT | CASRGLAGAAGGELFF
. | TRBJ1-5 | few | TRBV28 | TGTGCCAGCAGTTCACAGTCCTCTAGCAATCAGCCCCAGCATTTT | CASSSQSSSNQPQHF
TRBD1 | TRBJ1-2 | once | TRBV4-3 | TGCGCCAGCAGCCAAGGACAGGGTGGGGGTGAGGGCTACACCTTC | CASSQGQGGGEGYTF
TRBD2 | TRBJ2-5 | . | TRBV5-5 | TGTGCCAGCAGCTTGGCACCGGCTAGCGGGAGAGAAACCCAGTACTTC | CASSLAPASGRETQYF